Each of the 10 T cell receptor beta chains below was sequenced from the same sample in a study of lymphopenia after photon versus proton radiotherapy. Assay used: immunoSEQ multiplex PCR; TCRdb lists only in-frame clones, some missing. The table records approximately 91,000 clones, 83% of them present only once. The specimen comprised peripheral blood, sampled from a patient treated with proton-based radiotherapy. These receptors were obtained from a man aged 55 to 70 with pancreatic cancer.

The chain is built from TRBV27 and TRBJ2-1; D not resolved. The germline V and J ends were trimmed by 8 bases and 4 bases, with 12 bases remaining between them. CDR1 is MNHEY, CDR2 SMNVEV, per germline (reference sequence). The CDR3 loop spans 13 amino acids. For the CDR3, the DNA is TGTGCCAGCGGCCAAAGGACGTACAATGAGCAGTTCTTC. It yields the protein CASGQRTYNEQFF.

The chain has TRBV5-4 and TRBJ1-1; D is possibly TRBD1 (5 bases). The CDR3 loop spans 15 amino acids. Trimming stripped 4 bases from V and 5 bases from J, with 18 bases between. Per the germline V gene, CDR1 is SGHNT and CDR2 is YYREEE (reference sequence). CDR3 sequence: CASSQGFVGRTEAFF. CDR3 coding DNA: TGTGCCAGCAGCCAGGGCTTTGTGGGGAGGACTGAAGCTTTCTTT.

The chain employs TRBV25-1 and TRBJ1-2; D may be TRBD1 (5 bases). In germline, CDR1 is MGHDK, CDR2 SYGVNS. This CDR3 is built from 13 residues. V was trimmed by 6 bases and J by 2 bases, leaving 10 bases between them. CDR3 residues: CASRADTNYGYTF. CDR3 in DNA: TGTGCCAGCAGAGCGGACACAAACTATGGCTACACCTTC.

The chain carries TRBV5-1 and TRBJ2-1; D may be TRBD1 (6 bases). The length of the CDR3 is 14 residues. Trimming shortened V by 4 bases and J by 6 bases, and 14 bases separated the two germline ends. Germline lookup yields CDR1 SGHRS and CDR2 YFSETQ. The CDR3 loop reads CASSPLIGGNEQFF. Written as DNA, the CDR3 is TGCGCCAGCAGCCCCTTGATAGGGGGCAATGAGCAGTTCTTC.

The gene calls are TRBV18 and TRBJ2-3, with D tentatively TRBD1 (5 bases). Per the germline V gene, CDR1 is KGHSH and CDR2 is LQKENI. V was pared by 6 bases and J by 11 bases, with 15 bases between. This CDR3 contains 12 residues. The CDR3 sequence is CASSTIRGGQYF. The CDR3 DNA reads TGTGCCAGCTCCACCATTAGGGGTGGGCAGTATTTT.

The rearrangement uses TRBV5-6 and TRBJ1-5; D ambiguous. Per the germline V gene, CDR1 is SGHDT and CDR2 is YYEEEE. This CDR3 contains 15 residues. V lost 4 bases and J 2 bases, leaving 13 bases between the germline ends. The CDR3 sequence is CASSVALSRNQPQHF. The DNA for the CDR3 is TGTGCCAGCAGCGTGGCGTTATCCCGCAATCAGCCCCAGCATTTT.

This sequence joins TRBV28 and TRBJ2-1, with unresolved D. Germline lookup yields CDR1 MDHEN and CDR2 SYDVKM. The CDR3 is 15 residues long. Trimming stripped 4 bases from V and 0 bases from J, with 10 bases between. The CDR3 here is CASSSSISSYNEQFF. CDR3 nucleotides: TGTGCCAGCAGTTCGTCCATTAGCTCCTACAATGAGCAGTTCTTC.

The J gene is TRBJ1-3, the V gene TRBV7-9; D not resolved. The V end was cut by 2 bases, the J end by 2 bases, with 7 bases between. Germline V gene data show CDR1 as SEHNR and CDR2 as FQNEAQ (reference sequence). The length of the CDR3 is 14 residues. The CDR3 DNA reads as TGTGCCAGCAGCTTAAACCAGGCTGGAAACACCATATATTTT. Translated, it gives CASSLNQAGNTIYF.

The V gene is TRBV7-8, the J gene TRBJ2-7; the D is unclear. V shed 6 bases and J shed 2 bases, with 17 bases lying between them. CDR3 length equals 15 residues. CDR1 and CDR2 from the germline V gene are SGHVS and FQNEAQ. CDR3 DNA sequence: TGTGCCAGCAGTCTCGCGGCGGCAGGCCCCTACGAGCAGTACTTC. This sequence encodes CASSLAAAGPYEQYF.

CDR3 DNA sequence: TGTGCCAGCAGCTTGGCGGTCAGGGCCGGTTACGAGCAGTACTTC. Residues: CASSLAVRAGYEQYF. The chain employs TRBV5-5 and TRBJ2-7; D is perhaps TRBD1 (5 bases). The CDR3 has 15 residues. Trimming removed 0 bases at V and 4 bases at J, with 14 bases between. The germline gives CDR1 SGHKS, CDR2 YYEKEE (reference sequence).